This T cell receptor (beta chain) was documented in a study of shared clonotypes between healthy human individuals. Study-wide results and limits: It was anticipated that sequencing depth would influence how many clonotypes donors shared.

The method was immunoSEQ multiplex PCR; TCRdb's version includes in-frame clones alone and lacks a portion of them. The top ten clones hold approximately 1.7% of a sample with over 2,000,000 clones, 80% to 95% of them seen once. Remarks on this clone: The target antigen is unknown.

Naive CD8 populations comprised CD45RO-negative cells positively selected for CCR7, excluding terminally differentiated effector memory CD45RA+ cells. This receptor was identified in a man between 18 and 29 years old in good health. Some clones in this sample may be carry-over from other donors' samples. Sequences were obtained from naive CD8+ T cells from PBMCs.

CDR3 in amino acids: CASSRNLDAPGSGYTF. The CDR3 DNA follows: TGTGCCAGCAGCCGTAATCTGGACGCTCCCGGGAGTGGCTACACCTTC. The V call is TRBV28, the J call TRBJ1-2; D gene ambiguous. There are 16 residues in the CDR3. The germline gives CDR1 MDHEN, CDR2 SYDVKM. V lost 6 bases to trimming and J lost 7 bases, with 24 bases between them.